This T cell receptor beta chain was sequenced during a study of T cells in Graves' hyperthyroidism and ophthalmopathy. Overall study findings and caveats: A 13 V-J model separated ophthalmopathy from stable hyperthyroidism. Blood held most thyroid clonotypes expanded above 0.001 frequency.

Hyperthyroidism of Graves' type that showed no ophthalmopathy progression within 18 months was stable. Among the patients, aged 18 to 65, hyperthyroidism was newly diagnosed and had lasted under 2 months. Germline CDR1 LNHDA, CDR2 SQIVND (reference sequence). The CDR3 totals 17 residues. Germline trimming cut 6 bases from V and 3 bases from J; bases unmatched to any gene: 7. This clonotype has more than one count but fewer than ten. The antigen is not known. RNA transcripts served as the template for amplifying TCR beta CDR3 regions. The primer set for the first-round RT-PCR of the TCR CDR3 was HTBI. TCRdb reprocessed the multiplex PCR reads with MiXCR, giving one entry per CDR3 protein. The sample contains some 400,000 distinct CDR3 sequences, approximately 15% of which appear only once.

The chain combines TRBV19 with TRBJ2-3; 15 bases line up with TRBD2. This receptor was taken from a woman aged 55 to 70 with Graves' hyperthyroidism. Specimen: blood. The CDR3 here is CASRKTGTSGGTDTQYF. CDR3 DNA: TGTGCCAGTAGAAAAACCGGGACTAGCGGGGGGACAGATACGCAGTATTTT.